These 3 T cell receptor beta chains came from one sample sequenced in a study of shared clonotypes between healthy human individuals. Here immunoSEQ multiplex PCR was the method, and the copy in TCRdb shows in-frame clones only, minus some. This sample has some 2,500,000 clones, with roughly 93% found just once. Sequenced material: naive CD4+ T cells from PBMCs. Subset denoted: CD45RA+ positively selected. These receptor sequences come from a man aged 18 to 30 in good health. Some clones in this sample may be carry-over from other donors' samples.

CDR3 sequence reads: CASSLGRLAGGPNTDTQYF. The CDR3 nucleotides read TGCGCCAGCAGCTTGGGACGACTAGCGGGAGGGCCCAACACAGATACGCAGTATTTT. V gene TRBV5-1 combines with J gene TRBJ2-3; 14 bases fit TRBD2. Per the germline V gene, CDR1 is SGHRS and CDR2 is YFSETQ. V lost 0 bases to trimming and J lost 2 bases; unmatched junction nucleotides: 8. CDR3 length equals 19 residues.

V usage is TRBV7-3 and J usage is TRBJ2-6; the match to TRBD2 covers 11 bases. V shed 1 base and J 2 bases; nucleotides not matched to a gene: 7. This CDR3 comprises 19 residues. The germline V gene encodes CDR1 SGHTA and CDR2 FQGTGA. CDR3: CASSLRRIAGGAGANVLTF. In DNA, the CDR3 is TGTGCCAGCAGCTTAAGAAGGATAGCGGGAGGGGCTGGGGCCAACGTCCTGACTTTC.

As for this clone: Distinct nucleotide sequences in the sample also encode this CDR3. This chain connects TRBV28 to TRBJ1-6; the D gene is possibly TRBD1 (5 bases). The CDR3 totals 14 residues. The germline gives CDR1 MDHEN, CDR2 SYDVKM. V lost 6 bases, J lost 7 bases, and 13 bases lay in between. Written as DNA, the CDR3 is TGTGCCAGCAGGACCGGGACGGTCAATTCACCCCTCCACTTT. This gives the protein CASRTGTVNSPLHF. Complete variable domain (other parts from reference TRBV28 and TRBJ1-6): DVKVTQSSRYLVKRTGEKVFLECVQDMDHENMFWYRQDPGLGLRLIYFSYDVKMKEKGDIPEGYSVSREKKERFSLILESASTNQTSMYLCASRTGTVNSPLHFGNGTRLTVT.